This T cell receptor beta chain was sequenced during a study of blood T cells in healthy people across ages. Every sample yielded at least 6 million isolated PBMCs. Study conclusions and caveats: The authors considered diversity estimates from one million T cells to be underestimates. Because donor CMV status was unknown, expanded clonotype changes were possibly confounded. Fewer expanded clones and more diversity marked long-lived versus aged donors.

CDR1 is DFQATT and CDR2 is SNEGSKA in the germline V gene (reference sequence). V lost 1 base and J lost 3, with 10 bases in between. This CDR3 has 14 amino acids. Through a sample-barcoded 5' primer and a J-beta primer mix, a second PCR was run for roughly 6 to 12 cycles. TCRdb ran MiXCR on the 5' RACE reads and lists one entry per CDR3 protein. The table has around 1.1 million distinct CDR3 sequences, roughly two fifths seen once. Note on this clonotype: No antigen is known for it.

The clonotype comes from a man between 18 and 35 years old in good health. The chain couples TRBV20-1 to TRBJ1-5; possibly TRBD1 for D (5 bases). The sample was blood. The CDR3, as DNA: TGCAGTGCTAGAGCGGGGGGGGACAATCAGCCCCAGCATTTT. Translated, it gives CSARAGGDNQPQHF.